This T cell receptor (beta chain) was sequenced for a study of breast tumors, draining lymph nodes, adjacent tissues. CDR3 length equals 14 residues. The germline V gene encodes CDR1 MNHEY and CDR2 SVGAGI. With 8 bases clipped from V and 6 bases from J, the junction kept 10 bases outside the gene matches. TCRdb called the multiplex PCR reads again in MiXCR, with one record for every CDR3 protein. The table lists nearly 200,000 distinct CDR3 sequences, roughly 29% of them singletons, with 4% to 5.5% in the top ten. Study findings and constraints: Most tumor T cells seemingly derive from lymph node, then expand in tumor. Compared with basal-like, luminal-like tumors shared significantly more repertoire with nontumor tissue. Tumor TCR diversity was below lymph nodes but above nontumor tissue.

The lymph nodes were axillary draining lymph nodes from breast cancer patients. Concerning this clonotype itself: Its matching antigen is unknown.

This TCR derives from a female donor with breast cancer. Some clones in this sample may be carry-over from other donors' samples. The chain employs TRBV6-5 and TRBJ2-1, with TRBD2 matching over 7 bases. The source material was axillary lymph node tissue. CDR3 amino acids: CASWPGGGGNEQFF. The DNA of the CDR3 is TGTGCCAGCTGGCCGGGCGGGGGTGGCAATGAGCAGTTCTTC.